This T cell receptor (beta chain) was profiled in a study of technical replicates of blood from a handful of donors. This clone appeared a few times. Measured with immunoSEQ multiplex PCR; TCRdb has only the in-frame clones, and not every one. This repertoire shows about 44,000 clones, 95% to 97% found once; its top ten account for approximately 0.37%. Sequenced material: T cells isolated from PBMCs. The source of this sequence is a human donor in good health.

In nucleotides, the CDR3 is TGTGCCAGCAGTGTGGCAGATTACTATGGCTACACCTTC. Translating it yields CASSVADYYGYTF. The chain joins TRBV6-1 to TRBJ1-2; D is unclear. Germline V gene lookup returns CDR1 MNHNS and CDR2 SASEGT. CDR3 length: 13 amino acids. Deletions cut 4 bases from V and 3 bases from J, with 9 bases between.